Below, 27 T cell receptor beta chains from the same sample are listed, as sequenced in a study of shared clonotypes between healthy human individuals. Only in-frame clones appear in the TCRdb table, and some are missing; sequencing was by immunoSEQ multiplex PCR. This sample has about 2.4 million clones, with more than 90% found just once. Sequenced sample: naive CD4+ T cells sorted from blood. Subset reported: CD45RA+ positively selected. All receptors derive from a man aged 18 to 29 in good health.

The V call is TRBV7-2, the J call TRBJ2-1; 11 positions agree with TRBD2. Germline assignment: CDR1 SGHTA and CDR2 FQGNSA. The CDR3 contains 15 residues. Trimming at V came to 6 bases and at J to 3 bases, leaving 4 bases not matched to a gene. CDR3 region: CASRIGTSGYNEQFF. The CDR3 nucleotides are TGTGCCAGCAGGATCGGGACTAGCGGCTACAATGAGCAGTTCTTC.

As regards this clone: Different DNA sequences within this sample yield the same CDR3. The V gene is TRBV30, the J gene TRBJ1-5; 8 bases are shared with TRBD1. This CDR3 contains 14 residues. V lost 3 bases to trimming and J lost 7 bases; unmatched junction nucleotides: 8. Germline CDR1 is GTSNPN and CDR2 is SVGIG (reference sequence). The CDR3 sequence is CAWSPGQGGQPQHF. CDR3 coding DNA: TGTGCCTGGAGCCCTGGACAGGGAGGACAGCCCCAGCATTTT.

This chain joins TRBV15 and TRBJ2-7; 11 bases agree with TRBD2. From germline, CDR1 is LNHNV and CDR2 YYDKDF (reference sequence). There are 16 residues in the CDR3. V gave up 3 bases and J gave up 3 bases; unmatched junction bases: 7. CDR3 DNA: TGTGCCACCAGCAGGGAGCTAGCGGGAGGCCGCTACGAGCAGTACTTC. Amino acid sequence: CATSRELAGGRYEQYF.

The V call is TRBV30, the J call TRBJ2-1; the D is unclear. Germline CDR1 is GTSNPN and CDR2 is SVGIG (reference sequence). CDR3 length: 17 amino acids. With 4 bases removed from V and 10 bases from J, the gap between germline ends came to 29 bases. CDR3 sequence: CAWTPPITRAKQWEQFF. The DNA of the CDR3 is TGTGCCTGGACCCCCCCAATTACCCGGGCCAAACAATGGGAGCAGTTCTTC.

This rearrangement joins TRBV5-1 to TRBJ2-3, with 8 bases that match TRBD1. Germline V CDR1 and CDR2: SGHRS, YFSETQ. The J segment lost 2 bases and the V segment lost 8 bases, leaving 10 bases of the junction unmatched. CDR3 length: 15 residues. Here the CDR3 DNA reads TGCGCCAGTAGAAACAGGGGGGAGTACACAGATACGCAGTATTTT. This gives the protein CASRNRGEYTDTQYF.

On this clone itself: Other DNA sequences from this sample encode an identical CDR3 as well. The rearrangement joins TRBV6-5 to TRBJ1-2; D unresolved. This CDR3 spans 12 amino acids. V was clipped by 0 bases and J by 8 bases, with 7 bases between them. CDR1 is MNHEY, CDR2 SVGAGI, per germline. The CDR3 is CASSYSGNGYTF. CDR3 sequence (DNA): TGTGCCAGCAGTTACTCGGGAAACGGCTACACCTTC.

The J gene is TRBJ2-1, the V gene TRBV5-1; 9 positions agree with TRBD2. The CDR3 is 15 amino acids. The V gene end was trimmed by 2 bases and the J gene end by 2 bases; junction bases not matched to a gene: 2. Germline lookup yields CDR1 SGHRS and CDR2 YFSETQ. The CDR3 region is CASSFAGGAYNEQFF. The DNA for the CDR3 is TGCGCCAGCAGCTTTGCGGGAGGGGCCTACAATGAGCAGTTCTTC.

A single count supports this clone. The sample contains more than one DNA sequence encoding this CDR3. This chain joins TRBV19 and TRBJ2-6, with a tentative D call TRBD2 (5 bases). Germline V gene sequence: CDR1 LNHDA, CDR2 SQIVND (reference sequence). CDR3 length: 15 amino acids. V was cut by 5 bases and J by 1 base, with 9 bases left in between. CDR3 in amino acids: CASSPPGSGANVLTF. CDR3 DNA sequence: TGTGCCAGTAGTCCGCCGGGGTCTGGGGCCAACGTCCTGACTTTC.

This chain joins TRBV20-1 and TRBJ1-2, with D unresolved. CDR1 is DFQATT, CDR2 SNEGSKA, per germline (reference sequence). This CDR3 comprises 10 residues. The ends were cut back, 3 bases at V and 7 bases at J, with 6 bases in the middle. The CDR3 protein is CSARRGGYTF. The CDR3 DNA sequence: TGCAGTGCTAGGCGCGGTGGCTACACCTTC.

The chain couples TRBV2 to TRBJ2-7; D is unresolved. The CDR3 is 13 amino acids. In germline, CDR1 is SNHLY, CDR2 FYNNEI. Trimming shortened V by 6 bases and J by 6 bases, and 15 bases separated the two germline ends. The CDR3 nucleotides are TGTGCCAGCAGGGTTCAGGTAGGCTCCGAGCAGTACTTC. It translates to CASRVQVGSEQYF.

This chain uses TRBV29-1 with TRBJ2-3, with 7 bases that match TRBD2. This CDR3 region has 14 residues. The germline V gene encodes CDR1 SQVTM and CDR2 ANQGSEA. The ends lost 6 bases at V and 4 bases at J; junction bases unmatched: 10. In DNA form, the CDR3 reads TGCAGCGTCATTAGCGGGTCCAAGGCAGATACGCAGTATTTT. It codes for CSVISGSKADTQYF.

V gene TRBV30 combines with J gene TRBJ1-4, with a weak D call TRBD1 (6 bases). Germline V gene sequence: CDR1 GTSNPN, CDR2 SVGIG (reference sequence). This CDR3 contains 13 residues. Deletions cut 4 bases from V and 8 bases from J, with 14 bases between. CDR3 in DNA: TGTGCCTGGACCGGACAGTTGGGCGAAAAACTGTTTTTT. Amino acid sequence: CAWTGQLGEKLFF. The full variable domain, in which reference TRBV30 and TRBJ1-4 provide the parts outside the CDR3, is SQTIHQWPATLVQPVGSPLSLECTVEGTSNPNLYWYRQAAGRGLQLLFYSVGIGQISSEVPQNLSASRPQDRQFILSSKKLLLSDSGFYLCAWTGQLGEKLFFGSGTQLSVL.

The CDR3 is CAISESGTGLGSSYEQYF. The CDR3 coding sequence is TGTGCCATCAGTGAGTCTGGGACAGGGCTCGGGAGCTCCTACGAGCAGTACTTC. The chain has TRBV10-3 and TRBJ2-5, with 9 bases aligning to TRBD1. Near its end, the DNA agrees better with TRBJ2-7, so the J call may be wrong. The CDR3 has 18 amino acids. Germline CDR1 and CDR2: ENHRY and SYGVKD.

The chain combines TRBV5-1 with TRBJ2-7, with TRBD1 matching over 7 bases. Germline V lookup: CDR1 SGHRS, CDR2 YFSETQ. CDR3 size: 15 residues. Trimming at V came to 1 base and at J to 0 bases, leaving 4 bases not matched to a gene. The CDR3 sequence: CASSLWTGTSYEQYF. CDR3 DNA sequence: TGCGCCAGCAGCTTGTGGACAGGAACCTCCTACGAGCAGTACTTC.

This clone showed up just once. CDR3 coding DNA: TGTGCCATCAGTGAGGGTGGGGGACAGGGGGCTGATACGCAGTATTTT. Protein product: CAISEGGGQGADTQYF. The chain couples TRBV10-3 to TRBJ2-3; 12 bases line up with TRBD1. The ends lost 2 bases at V and 6 bases at J; junction bases unmatched: 6. The CDR3 extends over 16 amino acids. Germline V lookup: CDR1 ENHRY, CDR2 SYGVKD.

This clone was observed once. The chain carries TRBV2 and TRBJ1-1; 10 bases are shared with TRBD1. The CDR3 is 14 residues long. Looked up from germline, CDR1 is SNHLY and CDR2 is FYNNEI. Trimming cost V 6 bases and J 1 base; bases outside gene matches: 2. CDR3 region: CASRWDRGNTEAFF. The CDR3 nucleotides read TGTGCCAGCAGGTGGGACAGGGGGAACACTGAAGCTTTCTTT.

The chain couples TRBV6-5 to TRBJ2-7, with 11 positions matching TRBD1. Per germline, CDR1 MNHEY and CDR2 SVGAGI. With V trimmed by 4 bases and J by 9 bases, 2 bases remained unmatched. The CDR3 is 12 residues long. CDR3 in amino acids: CASSWGQGVQYF. CDR3 in DNA: TGTGCCAGCAGTTGGGGACAGGGGGTGCAGTACTTC.

Worth noting for this clone: The same CDR3 arises from other DNA sequences in this sample as well. This chain connects TRBV18 to TRBJ1-4; D not resolved. Germline V gene sequence: CDR1 KGHSH, CDR2 LQKENI. V lost 2 bases to trimming and J lost 4 bases, with 5 bases between them. This CDR3 is built from 13 residues. CDR3 coding DNA: TGTGCCAGCTCACCAGGGTATAATGAAAAACTGTTTTTT. Amino acid sequence: CASSPGYNEKLFF.

The gene calls are TRBV28 and TRBJ1-5; D is perhaps TRBD1 (5 bases). In germline, CDR1 is MDHEN, CDR2 SYDVKM. This CDR3 region has 15 residues. Trimming left V 7 bases short and J 3 bases short, with 16 bases between. The CDR3 nucleotides are TGTGCCAGCACCTCAGGGAAAGGGGACAATCAGCCCCAGCATTTT. Its protein is CASTSGKGDNQPQHF.

The J gene is TRBJ2-7, the V gene TRBV5-6; D tentatively reads TRBD1 or TRBD2 (6 bases each). The CDR3 covers 17 residues. Trimming took 4 bases from V and 0 from J, leaving 20 bases between them. The germline gives CDR1 SGHDT, CDR2 YYEEEE. CDR3 DNA: TGTGCCAGCAGCGCCTACGGAGGGGGAGGACGCTCCTACGAGCAGTACTTC. Translating gives CASSAYGGGGRSYEQYF.

This clone showed up just a few times. The gene calls are TRBV25-1 and TRBJ1-5, with 8 bases lining up with TRBD1. The germline V gene has CDR1 MGHDK and CDR2 SYGVNS. The V segment lost 9 bases and the J segment 4 bases; nucleotides outside the gene matches: 8. This CDR3 spans 14 amino acids. In DNA form, the CDR3 reads TGTGCCAGTGTAAGCGGACAGGGAAATCAGCCCCAGCATTTT. It yields the protein CASVSGQGNQPQHF.

This clone was counted a single time. The chain combines TRBV19 with TRBJ1-2; 10 bases agree with TRBD1. CDR1 LNHDA and CDR2 SQIVND come from the germline V gene (reference sequence). V dropped 3 bases and J dropped 4; count of bases not matched to a gene: 5. The CDR3 has 15 residues. CDR3 amino acids: CASSIRDRGFYGYTF. The DNA of the CDR3 is TGTGCCAGTAGTATCCGGGACAGGGGTTTCTATGGCTACACCTTC.

CDR3 region: CASSDRQGIPTIYF. Here the CDR3 DNA reads TGTGCCAGCAGTGATAGACAGGGTATCCCCACCATATATTTT. The chain has TRBV6-4 and TRBJ1-3, with 7 positions matching TRBD1. Germline assignment: CDR1 MRHNA and CDR2 SNTAGT. This CDR3 has 14 amino acids. Trimming removed 3 bases from V and 9 bases from J; junction bases left unmatched: 8.

This clone is a singleton in its sample. The chain uses TRBV5-1 and TRBJ1-2, with 7 bases that match TRBD1. The CDR3 length is 14 residues. V trimming: 4 bases; J trimming: 7 bases; junction bases outside the gene matches: 10. Germline values: CDR1 SGHRS, CDR2 YFSETQ. The CDR3 DNA sequence: TGCGCCAGCAGCCCTGGGGAGGGGGCAATTGGCTACACCTTC. Its protein is CASSPGEGAIGYTF.

V gene TRBV7-2 combines with J gene TRBJ1-1, with TRBD1 as a possible D gene (5 bases). The CDR3 contains 15 residues. Trimming cost V 2 bases and J 0 bases, with 10 bases left between them. The germline V gene has CDR1 SGHTA and CDR2 FQGNSA. CDR3 DNA: TGTGCCAGCAGCTTATCGGGACGTCTGAACACTGAAGCTTTCTTT. It encodes CASSLSGRLNTEAFF.

This clone appeared a few times. The chain joins TRBV30 to TRBJ1-5, with TRBD1 matching over 8 bases. The trim removed 5 bases at V and 6 bases at J, leaving 6 bases unmatched. The CDR3 extends over 13 amino acids. From germline, CDR1 is GTSNPN and CDR2 SVGIG (reference sequence). CDR3 bases: TGTGCCTGGGGGCGACAGGGGAGTCAGCCCCAGCATTTT. The encoded protein is CAWGRQGSQPQHF.

The CDR3 sequence is CAWSSGQHTGELFF. The CDR3 DNA sequence: TGTGCCTGGAGTTCAGGACAGCACACCGGGGAGCTGTTTTTT. The V and J genes are TRBV30 and TRBJ2-2; weak D call: TRBD1 (6 bases). CDR3 length equals 14 residues. CDR1 GTSNPN and CDR2 SVGIG come from the germline V gene (reference sequence). Trimming took off 2 bases at V and 3 bases at J, with 10 bases between the two ends. The whole variable domain, remainder taken from reference TRBV30 and TRBJ2-2, is SQTIHQWPATLVQPVGSPLSLECTVEGTSNPNLYWYRQAAGRGLQLLFYSVGIGQISSEVPQNLSASRPQDRQFILSSKKLLLSDSGFYLCAWSSGQHTGELFFGEGSRLTVL.